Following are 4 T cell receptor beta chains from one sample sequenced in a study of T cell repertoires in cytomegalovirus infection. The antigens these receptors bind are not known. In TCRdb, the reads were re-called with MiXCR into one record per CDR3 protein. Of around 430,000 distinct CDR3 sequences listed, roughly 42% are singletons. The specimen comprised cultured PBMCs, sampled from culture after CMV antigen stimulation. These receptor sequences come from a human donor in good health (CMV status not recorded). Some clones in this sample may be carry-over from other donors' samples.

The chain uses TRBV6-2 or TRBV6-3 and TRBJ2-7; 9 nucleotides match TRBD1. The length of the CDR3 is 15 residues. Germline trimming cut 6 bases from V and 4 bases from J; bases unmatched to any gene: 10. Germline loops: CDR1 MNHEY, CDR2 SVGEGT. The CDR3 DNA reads TGTGCCAGCAGCCCCACGGGGGACAGGGCGTACGAGCAGTACTTC. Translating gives CASSPTGDRAYEQYF.

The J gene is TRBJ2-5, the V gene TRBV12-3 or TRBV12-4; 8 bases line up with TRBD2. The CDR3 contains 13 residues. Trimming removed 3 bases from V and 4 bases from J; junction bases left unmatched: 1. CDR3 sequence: CASSFGTRETQYF. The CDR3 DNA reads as TGTGCCAGCAGTTTCGGGACTAGAGAGACCCAGTACTTC.

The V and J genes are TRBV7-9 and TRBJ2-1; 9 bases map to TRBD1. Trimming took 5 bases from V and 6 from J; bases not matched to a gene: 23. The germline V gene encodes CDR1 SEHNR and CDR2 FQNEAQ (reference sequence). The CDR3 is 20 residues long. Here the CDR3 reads CASSQMPGQGSAGGINEQFF. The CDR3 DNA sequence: TGTGCCAGCAGCCAAATGCCGGGACAGGGCTCGGCTGGTGGTATCAATGAGCAGTTCTTC.

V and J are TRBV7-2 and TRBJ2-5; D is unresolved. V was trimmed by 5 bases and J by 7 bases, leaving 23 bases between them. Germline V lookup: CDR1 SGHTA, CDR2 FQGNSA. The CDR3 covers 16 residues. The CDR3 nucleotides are TGTGCCAGCAGCCCTAGTGGGTCCCCCTCGGCCGGGACCCAGTACTTC. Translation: CASSPSGSPSAGTQYF.